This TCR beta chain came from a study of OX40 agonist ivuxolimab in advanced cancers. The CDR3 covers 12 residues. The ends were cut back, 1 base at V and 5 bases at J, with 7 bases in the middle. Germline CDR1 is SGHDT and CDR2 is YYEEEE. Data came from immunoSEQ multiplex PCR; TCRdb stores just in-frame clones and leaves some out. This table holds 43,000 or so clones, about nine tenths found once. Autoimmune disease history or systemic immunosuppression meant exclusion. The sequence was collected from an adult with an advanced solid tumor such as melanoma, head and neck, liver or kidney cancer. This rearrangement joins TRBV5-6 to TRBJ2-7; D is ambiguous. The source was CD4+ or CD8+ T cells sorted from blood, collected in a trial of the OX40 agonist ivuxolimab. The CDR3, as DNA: TGTGCCAGCAGCTTGAGTGTGGACGAGCAGTACTTC. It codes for CASSLSVDEQYF. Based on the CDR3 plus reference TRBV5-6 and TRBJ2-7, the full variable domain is DAGVTQSPTHLIKTRGQQVTLRCSPKSGHDTVSWYQQALGQGPQFIFQYYEEEERQRGNFPDRFSGHQFPNYSSELNVNALLLGDSALYLCASSLSVDEQYFGPGTRLTVT.